The rows below give T cell receptor beta chains drawn from one sample of a study of blood T cell repertoires in COVID-19. The repertoire was sequenced with immunoSEQ multiplex PCR; TCRdb's copy has only in-frame clones and lacks some. The repertoire consists of tens of thousands of clones, with less than 95% occurring once and the leading ten covering under 0.65%. Sequencing used peripheral blood. The receptors were sampled from a middle-aged man with COVID-19, enrolled during active disease. The CDR3 runs from the conserved cysteine through the conserved F or W. The D gene is left open where the match is weak. Some rows mark clone size as missing; the rest say once, few, many or name a class of expanded clone.

J | V | size | D | DNA | CDR3
TRBJ2-2 | TRBV6-2/TRBV6-3 | - | - | TGTGCCAGCAGTTACCGCGAGGGGGAGCTGTTTTTT | CASSYREGELFF
TRBJ2-7 | TRBV4-2 | once | TRBD1 | TGTGCCAGCAGCCCTCGGGACAGCACTTCCTACGAGCAGTACTTC | CASSPRDSTSYEQYF
TRBJ2-1 | TRBV11-3 | - | TRBD2 | TGTGCCAGCAGCTCTAGCGGGAGGGCCGGGCAGTTCTTC | CASSSSGRAGQFF
TRBJ2-3 | TRBV3-1/TRBV3-2 | - | TRBD1 | TGTGCCAGCAGCCTTGGACAGGGGCCCCTTCGGGATACGCAGTATTTT | CASSLGQGPLRDTQYF
TRBJ2-1 | TRBV6-5 | - | TRBD2 | TGTGCCAGCAGTTCCCTAGCGGGAGGAGTCTACAATGAGCAGTTCTTC | CASSSLAGGVYNEQFF
TRBJ2-5 | TRBV7-2 | - | TRBD2 | TGTGCCAGCAGCTTACGTAGCGGGAGGATTCTAGAGACCCAGTACTTC | CASSLRSGRILETQYF
TRBJ2-5 | TRBV19 | - | TRBD2 | TGTGCCAGTAGTATGGTTAGCGGGCCTAGTGAGACCCAGTACTTC | CASSMVSGPSETQYF
TRBJ2-3 | TRBV5-4 | once | - | TGTGCCAGCAGCTCCCTCGTCCGGTTGAGCACAGATACGCAGTATTTT | CASSSLVRLSTDTQYF
TRBJ2-1 | TRBV5-1 | - | TRBD2 | TGCGCCAGCAGCTTGGGTCCCGGGACTAGGTACAATGAGCAGTTCTTC | CASSLGPGTRYNEQFF
TRBJ2-3 | TRBV4-1 | - | - | TGCGCCAGCAGCCAAGATTTCCGGGTGTCAGATACGCAGTATTTT | CASSQDFRVSDTQYF
TRBJ2-3 | TRBV6-4 | once | - | TGTGCCAGCAGTGAAGCGGATAGTGATGGAGTTACGCAGTATTTT | CASSEADSDGVTQYF
TRBJ2-7 | TRBV6-5 | - | TRBD2 | TGTGCCAGCAGCTCCGGGAGGTACGAGCAGTACTTC | CASSSGRYEQYF
TRBJ2-7 | TRBV3-1/TRBV3-2 | - | TRBD2 | TGTGCCAGCAGCCAGGGACTAGCGGGAGCGCGGGAGCAGTACTTC | CASSQGLAGAREQYF
TRBJ1-1 | TRBV27 | - | - | TGTGCCAGCAGTTTGCAGGGGAACACTGAAGCTTTCTTT | CASSLQGNTEAFF
TRBJ1-4 | TRBV19 | - | TRBD1 | TGTGCCAGTAGTATAGGTAGGACAGGGCGACTGTTTTTT | CASSIGRTGRLFF
TRBJ1-2 | TRBV14 | - | TRBD1 | TGTGCCAGCAGCCAAAGGACAGGAAAAAACTATGGCTACACCTTC | CASSQRTGKNYGYTF
TRBJ1-1 | TRBV9 | - | TRBD1 | TGTGCCAGCAGCGTAGCTGGGACAGGGTACACTGAAGCTTTCTTT | CASSVAGTGYTEAFF
TRBJ1-4 | TRBV30 | once | - | TGTGCCTGGAGCCAGCGCCGGACTAATGAAAAACTGTTTTTT | CAWSQRRTNEKLFF
TRBJ2-1 | TRBV19 | - | TRBD2 | TGTGCCAGTAGTATCTGGCGGGAGGGAGTTGAGCAGTTCTTC | CASSIWREGVEQFF
TRBJ1-4 | TRBV11-2 | once | TRBD1 | TGTGCCAGCAGCGCGACCGGACAGGGACCTTATGAAAAACTGTTTTTT | CASSATGQGPYEKLFF
TRBJ1-3 | TRBV5-6 | once | - | TGTGCCAGCAGCTTCGGCAGGGGCAGGTCTGGAAACACCATATATTTT | CASSFGRGRSGNTIYF
TRBJ1-3 | TRBV4-2 | - | TRBD1 | TGTGCCAGCAGCCTCACCGGGACAGGGGGAAACACCATATATTTT | CASSLTGTGGNTIYF
TRBJ1-1 | TRBV19 | - | TRBD1 | TGTGCCAGTAGTATTAAGACAGGGCTGGGTGAAGCTTTCTTT | CASSIKTGLGEAFF
TRBJ2-5 | TRBV6-5 | - | - | TGTGCCAGCAGTTACGAGACAGCTGACGAGACCCAGTACTTC | CASSYETADETQYF